Following are 25 T cell receptor beta chains from one sample sequenced in a study of identifying expanded T cells in peripheral blood. Libraries were prepared by immunoSEQ multiplex PCR; TCRdb keeps only in-frame clonotypes and omits some of them. The table has some 81,000 clones, 84% seen once. The sequenced sample was blood. These TCRs come from a person aged 18 to 75 in good health.

The chain joins TRBV7-2 to TRBJ2-7; D unclear. The V gene's germline CDR1 is SGHTA and CDR2 FQGNSA. Trimming cost V 4 bases and J 3 bases, with 4 bases left between them. This CDR3 region has 11 residues. CDR3 loop: CASSSHYEQYF. The DNA for the CDR3 is TGTGCCAGCAGCTCTCACTACGAGCAGTACTTC.

This chain connects TRBV5-6 to TRBJ1-4; no clear D gene. The germline V and J ends were trimmed by 0 bases and 2 bases, with 11 bases remaining between them. The CDR3 contains 16 residues. Germline CDR1 SGHDT, CDR2 YYEEEE. CDR3 amino acids: CASSLGPPGTNEKLFF. DNA for the CDR3: TGTGCCAGCAGCTTGGGCCCCCCGGGGACTAATGAAAAACTGTTTTTT.

The chain recombines TRBV27 with TRBJ2-1; 8 bases fit TRBD2. The CDR3 length is 14 residues. CDR1 and CDR2 (germline): MNHEY, SMNVEV (reference sequence). Trimming at V came to 7 bases and at J to 9 bases, leaving 11 bases not matched to a gene. The DNA of the CDR3 is TGTGCCAGCACCTCGAGCGGGAGTGTGGGTGAGCAGTTCTTC. Translation: CASTSSGSVGEQFF.

The rearrangement joins TRBV4-3 to TRBJ1-1; the D is unclear. CDR3 length: 15 residues. CDR1 and CDR2 (germline): LGHNA, YSLEER. Trimming took off 1 base at V and 5 bases at J, with 14 bases between the two ends. The CDR3 loop is CASSQVFPRGTEAFF. In DNA, the CDR3 is TGCGCCAGCAGCCAAGTCTTCCCGCGAGGGACTGAAGCTTTCTTT.

The genes are TRBV19 and TRBJ2-3, with D perhaps given as TRBD1 or TRBD2 (5 bases each). V gave up 3 bases and J gave up 2 bases, with 9 bases separating them. CDR1 and CDR2 (germline): LNHDA, SQIVND (reference sequence). CDR3 size: 14 residues. The CDR3 here is CASSMRGDTDTQYF. In DNA, the CDR3 is TGTGCCAGTAGTATGAGGGGTGACACAGATACGCAGTATTTT.

The genes are TRBV6-5 and TRBJ1-4; D unclear. The germline V and J ends were trimmed by 4 bases and 11 bases, with 5 bases remaining between them. Germline V gives CDR1 MNHEY, CDR2 SVGAGI. The CDR3 contains 10 residues. The chain's CDR3 is CASSSPKLFF. The CDR3 DNA reads TGTGCCAGCAGTTCCCCTAAACTGTTTTTT.

The chain links TRBV11-2 to TRBJ2-5, with a possible D match to TRBD2 (5 bases). This CDR3 contains 14 residues. Trimming left V 4 bases short and J 7 bases short, with 16 bases between. Germline V gene lookup returns CDR1 SGHAT and CDR2 FQNNGV. CDR3 residues: CASSSQRESGTQYF. The CDR3 DNA follows: TGTGCCAGCAGCTCCCAGAGGGAGTCCGGGACCCAGTACTTC.

The chain links TRBV7-9 to TRBJ2-4; 9 bases are shared with TRBD2. Germline CDR1 reads SEHNR; CDR2 reads FQNEAQ (reference sequence). This CDR3 region has 15 residues. V was clipped by 5 bases and J by 3 bases; unmatched bases: 5. CDR3 residues: CASSARGGGKNIQYF. The DNA of the CDR3 is TGTGCCAGCAGCGCGCGGGGGGGCGGCAAAAACATTCAGTACTTC.

The V gene is TRBV5-3, the J gene TRBJ2-7, with TRBD1 matching over 7 bases. TRBV5-3 is reported as an ORF; its role is uncertain. The CDR3 has 14 amino acids. V trimming: 3 bases; J trimming: 2 bases; junction bases outside the gene matches: 5. The chain's CDR3 is CARSYLGQTYEQYF. In DNA form, the CDR3 reads TGTGCCAGAAGCTACCTGGGACAGACCTACGAGCAGTACTTC.

This chain's CDR3 is CATSSNYEQYF. CDR3 coding DNA: TGTGCCACCAGCAGCAACTACGAGCAGTACTTC. The rearrangement joins TRBV15 to TRBJ2-7; unclear D gene. This CDR3 spans 11 amino acids. Germline V gene data show CDR1 as LNHNV and CDR2 as YYDKDF (reference sequence). The V end was cut by 3 bases, the J end by 3 bases, with 3 bases between. Drawing the rest from reference TRBV15 and TRBJ2-7, the complete variable domain is DAMVIQNPRYQVTQFGKPVTLSCSQTLNHNVMYWYQQKSSQAPKLLFHYYDKDFNNEADTPDNFQSRRPNTSFCFLDIRSPGLGDTAMYLCATSSNYEQYFGPGTRLTVT.

The gene calls are TRBV9 and TRBJ2-5; D is perhaps TRBD2 (7 bases). Germline lookup yields CDR1 SGDLS and CDR2 YYNGEE. Trimming removed 4 bases from V and 5 bases from J, with 21 bases in between. The CDR3 sequence is 16 residues long. CDR3 loop: CASSPRDEGGGETQYF. DNA of the CDR3: TGTGCCAGCAGCCCCCGCGACGAGGGAGGGGGGGAGACCCAGTACTTC.

The chain carries TRBV28 and TRBJ2-3; unclear D gene. Trimming left V 4 bases short and J 3 bases short, with 5 bases between. This CDR3 is built from 12 residues. Germline V gene lookup returns CDR1 MDHEN and CDR2 SYDVKM. CDR3 sequence reads: CASSYGTDTQYF. CDR3 bases: TGTGCCAGCAGTTATGGTACAGATACGCAGTATTTT.

This chain joins TRBV19 and TRBJ2-2; perhaps TRBD1 as D (6 bases). The CDR3 contains 17 residues. Trimming removed 1 base from V and 5 bases from J, with 17 bases in between. Germline values: CDR1 LNHDA, CDR2 SQIVND (reference sequence). The CDR3 region has the DNA TGTGCCAGTAGTATAGGTGGGACCAGGGGAAGGACCGGGGAGCTGTTTTTT. This gives the protein CASSIGGTRGRTGELFF.

CDR3 DNA: TGTGCCAGCAGTGCACAGGGGGCGAACACCGGGGAGCTGTTTTTT. Amino acids: CASSAQGANTGELFF. The J gene is TRBJ2-2, the V gene TRBV28, with 8 bases fitting TRBD1. CDR3 length: 15 amino acids. Germline trimming cut 5 bases from V and 0 bases from J; bases unmatched to any gene: 2. The germline gives CDR1 MDHEN, CDR2 SYDVKM.

V gene TRBV7-9 combines with J gene TRBJ2-2, with D perhaps matching TRBD1 (6 bases). V was clipped by 2 bases and J by 3 bases, with 10 bases between them. This CDR3 is 15 amino acids long. CDR1 SEHNR and CDR2 FQNEAQ come from the germline V gene (reference sequence). The CDR3 is CASSLTGTYTGELFF. DNA for the CDR3: TGTGCCAGCAGCTTAACGGGGACATACACCGGGGAGCTGTTTTTT.

The genes are TRBV4-2 and TRBJ2-2, with D maybe TRBD1 (5 bases). Trimming removed 1 base at V and 3 bases at J, with 6 bases between. The CDR3 sequence is 14 residues long. CDR1 is LGHNA and CDR2 is YNFKEQ in the germline V gene. This chain's CDR3 is CASSQAGYTGELFF. CDR3 in DNA: TGTGCCAGCAGCCAAGCAGGGTACACCGGGGAGCTGTTTTTT.

The CDR3 coding sequence is TGCAGTGCTAGAGAAGGCTACGAGCAGTACTTC. Residues: CSAREGYEQYF. The rearrangement links TRBV20-1 to TRBJ2-7, with D uncertain. This CDR3 is 11 amino acids long. Deletions cut 0 bases from V and 3 bases from J, with 3 bases between. CDR1 and CDR2 from the germline V gene are DFQATT and SNEGSKA (reference sequence).

This rearrangement joins TRBV13 to TRBJ1-1; 10 nucleotides align to TRBD1. The junction had 10 bases not matched to a gene; V was cut back by 5 bases and J by 7 bases. Per the germline V gene, CDR1 is PRHDT and CDR2 is FYEKMQ (reference sequence). The CDR3 loop spans 15 amino acids. CDR3 bases: TGTGCCAGCAGCACCTCGGGACAGGGGTACGGTGAAGCTTTCTTT. Its translation is CASSTSGQGYGEAFF.

V is TRBV6-5 and J is TRBJ2-2; the D is unclear. From germline, CDR1 is MNHEY and CDR2 SVGAGI. This CDR3 region has 14 residues. V lost 6 bases and J 6 bases, leaving 14 bases between the germline ends. The CDR3 region is CASSRTPTAGELFF. Here the CDR3 DNA reads TGTGCCAGCAGCCGCACCCCCACAGCCGGGGAGCTGTTTTTT.

V gene TRBV18 combines with J gene TRBJ2-4; unclear D gene. The CDR3 is 15 amino acids. Between the trimmed V and J ends, which lost 1 base and 1 base, there was a span of 8 bases. CDR1 and CDR2 (germline): KGHSH, LQKENI. The CDR3 spells CASSPREGAKNIQYF. In DNA form, the CDR3 reads TGTGCCAGCTCACCACGGGAAGGGGCCAAAAACATTCAGTACTTC.

The chain combines TRBV19 with TRBJ1-3; D gene unclear. Trimming took 7 bases from V and 5 from J, leaving 18 bases between them. The CDR3 contains 15 residues. Per germline, CDR1 LNHDA and CDR2 SQIVND (reference sequence). The CDR3 DNA reads as TGTGCCAGTACTCTGGGAAACGAAGAGAGAAACACCATATATTTT. Translating gives CASTLGNEERNTIYF.

This clone was picked up a small number of times. The J gene is TRBJ2-6, the V gene TRBV28; possibly TRBD2 for D (5 bases). CDR1 is MDHEN, CDR2 SYDVKM, per germline. CDR3 length: 17 amino acids. V gave up 4 bases and J gave up 0 bases, with 13 bases separating them. The CDR3 reads CASSSQLGSSGANVLTF. In DNA form, the CDR3 reads TGTGCCAGCAGTTCCCAACTAGGCAGCTCTGGGGCCAACGTCCTGACTTTC.

The rearrangement joins TRBV2 to TRBJ2-7; D possibly matches TRBD1 or TRBD2 (5 bases each). V was cut by 7 bases and J by 3 bases, with 16 bases left in between. The CDR3 sequence is 14 residues long. The germline CDR1 and CDR2 sequences are SNHLY and FYNNEI. DNA for the CDR3: TGTGCCAGCATGCTGGGACCACTAAACTACGAGCAGTACTTC. Translating it yields CASMLGPLNYEQYF.

This rearrangement joins TRBV19 to TRBJ2-7; TRBD1 might be the D (5 bases). The CDR3 consists of 15 residues. Germline-derived CDR1 and CDR2 are LNHDA and SQIVND (reference sequence). The V end was cut by 3 bases, the J end by 2 bases, with 14 bases between. The CDR3 sequence is CASSMAPTVPYEQYF. CDR3 coding DNA: TGTGCCAGTAGTATGGCCCCGACAGTTCCCTACGAGCAGTACTTC.

V gene TRBV18 combines with J gene TRBJ2-7, with 7 bases fitting TRBD1. CDR1 and CDR2 from the germline V gene are KGHSH and LQKENI. V trimming: 0 bases; J trimming: 3 bases; junction bases outside the gene matches: 8. The CDR3 extends over 16 amino acids. The CDR3 protein is CASSPPISTGSYEQYF. CDR3 coding DNA: TGTGCCAGCTCACCACCGATTTCGACAGGGAGCTACGAGCAGTACTTC. The whole variable domain, remainder taken from reference TRBV18 and TRBJ2-7, is NAGVMQNPRHLVRRRGQEARLRCSPMKGHSHVYWYRQLPEEGLKFMVYLQKENIIDESGMPKERFSAEFPKEGPSILRIQQVVRGDSAAYFCASSPPISTGSYEQYFGPGTRLTVT.